Listed below are T cell receptor beta chains from one sample, sequenced in a study of blood T cell repertoires in COVID-19. Generated by immunoSEQ multiplex PCR, the TCRdb table keeps only in-frame clones and is missing some. The top ten clones hold around 2.8% of a sample with 70,000 to 85,000 clones, 70% to 90% of them seen once. The sample was peripheral blood. These receptors all stem from a man in his 70s with active or convalescent COVID-19. CDR3s include the opening cysteine and the closing phenylalanine or tryptophan. The D gene is left open where the match is weak. A clone size is listed for some rows: how often the clone was seen (once, few, many), or a class if it is expanded.

NA TRBJ1-2 TRBV6-5 NA CASSYSRGTYGYTF TGTGCCAGCAGTTACTCTCGGGGGACTTATGGCTACACCTTC
NA TRBJ1-4 TRBV28 TRBD1 CAGQGNGEKLFF TGTGCCGGACAGGGAAATGGAGAAAAACTGTTTTTT
NA TRBJ1-4 TRBV6-5 NA CASSLRGRGEKLFF TGTGCCAGCTCCCTGAGGGGGAGGGGCGAAAAACTGTTTTTT
NA TRBJ1-4 TRBV7-9 NA CASSRTGSNEKLFF TGTGCCAGCAGCCGCACAGGGAGCAATGAAAAACTGTTTTTT
NA TRBJ2-7 TRBV19 TRBD1 CATSGQGSSYEQYF TGTGCCACCAGTGGACAGGGAAGCTCCTACGAGCAGTACTTC
NA TRBJ1-5 TRBV6-1 NA CASSELQGNQPQHF TGTGCCAGCAGTGAACTGCAGGGCAATCAGCCCCAGCATTTT
NA TRBJ2-1 TRBV28 NA CASSTYNEQFF TGTGCCAGCAGCACCTACAATGAGCAGTTCTTC
NA TRBJ2-7 TRBV12-3/TRBV12-4 NA CASSLSGGNEQYF TGTGCCAGCAGTTTAAGTGGCGGGAACGAGCAGTACTTC
NA TRBJ2-5 TRBV20-1 NA CSAAGRETQYF TGCAGTGCTGCAGGGAGGGAGACCCAGTACTTC
NA TRBJ1-1 TRBV29-1 NA CSVWFRAGNPNTEAFF TGCAGCGTTTGGTTCCGGGCAGGGAACCCGAACACTGAAGCTTTCTTT
NA TRBJ2-5 TRBV18 TRBD1 CASSPRTGTAATQYF TGTGCCAGCTCACCCCGGACAGGGACCGCGGCGACCCAGTACTTC
NA TRBJ1-2 TRBV6-5 NA CASRLGGGYTF TGTGCCAGCAGACTGGGAGGCGGCTACACCTTC
NA TRBJ2-5 TRBV7-9 TRBD1 CASTTGGETQYF TGTGCCAGCACCACAGGGGGCGAGACCCAGTACTTC
NA TRBJ2-7 TRBV12-3/TRBV12-4 NA CASKSASYEQYF TGTGCCAGCAAAAGCGCTTCCTACGAGCAGTACTTC
once TRBJ1-4 TRBV30 NA CAWSVGAGTNEKLFF TGTGCCTGGAGTGTAGGGGCAGGGACTAATGAAAAACTGTTTTTT
NA TRBJ1-2 TRBV11-2 TRBD1 CASSLGTGFDYTF TGTGCCAGCAGCCTCGGGACAGGGTTTGACTACACCTTC
NA TRBJ1-3 TRBV6-5 NA CASSYSAGSSGNTIYF TGTGCCAGCAGTTACTCGGCAGGAAGCTCTGGAAACACCATATATTTT
NA TRBJ1-2 TRBV29-1 TRBD1 CTLGQGTGYTF TGCACCTTAGGACAGGGGACCGGCTACACCTTC
NA TRBJ1-6 TRBV5-1 TRBD1 CASSRSGTGGYNSPLHF TGCGCCAGCAGTCGATCCGGGACAGGGGGCTATAATTCACCCCTCCACTTT
NA TRBJ2-1 TRBV5-5 TRBD2 CASTGVAGVVYNEQFF TGTGCCAGCACCGGAGTAGCGGGAGTTGTCTACAATGAGCAGTTCTTC
once TRBJ2-7 TRBV18 TRBD2 CASSISGGASEQYF TGTGCCAGCTCCATCAGCGGGGGGGCCAGCGAGCAGTACTTC
few TRBJ1-6 TRBV27 NA CASSKGLTSSYNSPLHF TGTGCCAGCAGTAAGGGACTGACGAGCTCCTATAATTCACCCCTCCACTTT
NA TRBJ2-7 TRBV7-9 NA CASSLGRGDYEQYF TGTGCCAGCAGCTTGGGCAGGGGGGACTACGAGCAGTACTTC
NA TRBJ2-5 TRBV6-2/TRBV6-3 TRBD2 CASSPGTSGRAGETQYF TGTGCCAGCAGTCCCGGGACTAGCGGGAGGGCCGGAGAGACCCAGTACTTC
NA TRBJ2-2 TRBV6-1 NA CASSEARAAGELFF TGTGCCAGCAGTGAAGCGCGGGCGGCCGGGGAGCTGTTTTTT
NA TRBJ2-7 TRBV5-4 TRBD2 CASSRRTSGVTYEQYF TGTGCCAGCAGCAGGAGGACTAGCGGGGTAACCTACGAGCAGTACTTC
NA TRBJ2-3 TRBV9 NA CASSSGQTDTQYF TGTGCCAGCAGCTCCGGACAGACCGATACGCAGTATTTT
once TRBJ1-4 TRBV5-8 TRBD1 CASPWTGLNEKLFF TGTGCCAGCCCATGGACAGGGCTTAATGAAAAACTGTTTTTT
NA TRBJ2-1 TRBV7-2 NA CASSLGPLNEQFF TGTGCCAGCAGCTTAGGTCCCCTCAATGAGCAGTTCTTC
NA TRBJ2-1 TRBV10-3 TRBD1 CATRRSDRGLNEQFF TGTGCCACCCGAAGATCTGACAGGGGACTCAATGAGCAGTTCTTC
NA TRBJ1-1 TRBV3-1/TRBV3-2 NA CASSQDIGLSTEAFF TGTGCCAGCAGCCAAGATATCGGGTTGAGCACTGAAGCTTTCTTT
NA TRBJ1-3 TRBV3-1/TRBV3-2 NA CASSRGRGGNTIYF TGTGCCAGCAGCCGAGGGAGGGGTGGAAACACCATATATTTT
NA TRBJ2-1 TRBV6-5 TRBD1 CASGLGQGGDEQFF TGTGCCAGCGGCCTGGGACAGGGGGGCGATGAGCAGTTCTTC
once TRBJ2-1 TRBV5-1 TRBD2 CASSLSPSGRSQHDDNEQFF TGCGCCAGCAGCTTGTCGCCTAGCGGGAGGTCCCAACACGACGACAATGAGCAGTTCTTC
few TRBJ2-7 TRBV10-3 NA CAISEGLRVSYEQYF TGTGCCATCAGTGAAGGGCTCAGGGTATCCTACGAGCAGTACTTC
NA TRBJ2-7 TRBV5-8 TRBD2 CASSLGRGTYYEQYF TGTGCCAGCAGCTTAGGGCGGGGGACCTACTACGAGCAGTACTTC
NA TRBJ2-7 TRBV29-1 NA CSVSSGGASRKYF TGCAGCGTTTCCAGTGGGGGGGCGAGTCGAAAGTACTTC
NA TRBJ2-5 TRBV7-8 TRBD2 CASSLFMVTSGRAWETQYF TGTGCCAGCAGCCTCTTTATGGTTACTAGCGGGAGGGCCTGGGAGACCCAGTACTTC
NA TRBJ1-6 TRBV5-4 NA CASTHRRTANSPLHF TGTGCCAGCACCCATCGGCGGACTGCCAATTCACCCCTCCACTTT
NA TRBJ2-7 TRBV5-1 NA CASSGGYSGRGFYEQYF TGCGCCAGCAGCGGGGGATATAGCGGCAGGGGGTTCTACGAGCAGTACTTC
NA TRBJ1-1 TRBV9 NA CASSVGGPRNTEAFF TGTGCCAGCAGCGTTGGGGGCCCTAGGAACACTGAAGCTTTCTTT
NA TRBJ2-5 TRBV15 TRBD2 CATSRGRGVQETQYF TGTGCCACCAGCAGAGGGCGGGGGGTTCAAGAGACCCAGTACTTC
NA TRBJ1-6 TRBV6-1 NA CASSDAGNSPLHF TGTGCCAGCAGTGACGCGGGGAATTCACCCCTCCACTTT
NA TRBJ2-7 TRBV11-2 NA CASSSVLGSSYEQYF TGTGCCAGCAGCTCGGTACTAGGGTCCTCCTACGAGCAGTACTTC
NA TRBJ2-3 TRBV24-1 NA CATSDLRVDTQYF TGTGCCACCAGTGACCTCAGGGTAGATACGCAGTATTTT
NA TRBJ1-5 TRBV5-1 NA CASSLGLQGQPQHF TGCGCCAGCAGCTTGGGTTTACAGGGACAGCCCCAGCATTTT
NA TRBJ1-1 TRBV19 TRBD1 CASSVTGAGEAFF TGTGCCAGTAGTGTGACAGGGGCTGGAGAAGCTTTCTTT
once TRBJ2-1 TRBV24-1 NA CATSDFRGNRHEQFF TGTGCCACCAGTGATTTTCGCGGGAACCGGCATGAGCAGTTCTTC
NA TRBJ2-5 TRBV12-3/TRBV12-4 NA CASSLGHQETQYF TGTGCCAGCAGTTTAGGACACCAGGAGACCCAGTACTTC
NA TRBJ1-1 TRBV18 TRBD1 CASSPPEGARGTEAFF TGTGCCAGCTCACCACCGGAGGGGGCGCGTGGCACTGAAGCTTTCTTT
NA TRBJ2-1 TRBV5-1 TRBD2 CASSWGGTSGGNEQFF TGCGCCAGCAGCTGGGGCGGGACTAGCGGGGGGAATGAGCAGTTCTTC
NA TRBJ2-5 TRBV30 NA CAWSSSGETQYF TGTGCCTGGAGCTCATCGGGAGAGACCCAGTACTTC
NA TRBJ1-4 TRBV19 TRBD1 CASSMRQGATNEKLFF TGTGCCAGTAGTATGAGACAGGGGGCTACTAATGAAAAACTGTTTTTT
NA TRBJ2-5 TRBV6-5 TRBD2 CASLAGGSKETQYF TGTGCCAGCCTAGCGGGGGGGTCTAAAGAGACCCAGTACTTC
NA TRBJ2-1 TRBV7-2 NA CASSLGGGRGNEQFF TGTGCCAGCAGCTTAGGGGGTGGCCGGGGGAATGAGCAGTTCTTC
once TRBJ1-2 TRBV15 TRBD1 CATSGQGSNYGYTF TGTGCCACCAGCGGACAGGGGTCTAACTATGGCTACACCTTC
NA TRBJ2-7 TRBV7-8 NA CASSPPGQYEQYF TGTGCCAGCAGCCCCCCTGGCCAGTACGAGCAGTACTTC
NA TRBJ1-5 TRBV10-2 NA CASRDGGDSNQPQHF TGCGCCAGCAGGGACGGGGGAGATAGCAATCAGCCCCAGCATTTT
NA TRBJ1-2 TRBV18 TRBD1 CASSPGQVNYGYTF TGTGCCAGCTCACCGGGACAGGTTAACTATGGCTACACCTTC
NA TRBJ2-1 TRBV19 NA CASSIDFGGSGQSIDEQFF TGTGCCAGTAGTATAGATTTTGGAGGTTCGGGACAATCCATCGATGAGCAGTTCTTC